These T cell receptor beta chains were read from a single sample in a study of shared clonotypes between healthy human individuals. Data came from immunoSEQ multiplex PCR; TCRdb stores just in-frame clones and leaves some out. The data hold 2 million to 2.5 million clones, with over 90% observed a single time. The sequencing sample was made of naive CD4+ T cells from PBMCs. These receptors all stem from a young man in good health. Some clones in this sample may be carry-over from other donors' samples. Each CDR3 is given with its conserved first and last residue.

len: 15
v_gene: TRBV7-9
CDR3aa: CASSEGTGEGQPQHF

len: 17
v_gene: TRBV7-2
CDR3aa: CASSLPVELGTNEKLFF

len: 15
v_gene: TRBV5-4
CDR3aa: CASSQRTVGNEKLFF

len: 15
v_gene: TRBV11-2
CDR3aa: CASSFTSGITGELFF

len: 15
v_gene: TRBV18
CDR3aa: CASSPPGAGGDEQFF

len: 13
v_gene: TRBV7-9
CDR3aa: CASSLLQGHEQYF

len: 15
v_gene: TRBV5-1
CDR3aa: CASSRPGTGGNIQYF

len: 14
v_gene: TRBV10-3
CDR3aa: CAISDSRQTYEQYF

len: 12
v_gene: TRBV7-9
CDR3aa: CASSTPRETQYF

len: 14
v_gene: TRBV2
CDR3aa: CTSGDSLSNQPQHF

len: 15
v_gene: TRBV5-1
CDR3aa: CASSLVPGGTYEQYF

len: 15
v_gene: TRBV28
CDR3aa: CASSVSGVMHQPQHF

len: 12
v_gene: TRBV5-8
CDR3aa: CASSYTQETQYF

len: 17
v_gene: TRBV7-3
CDR3aa: CASSQSLTGQRGNEQFF

len: 14
v_gene: TRBV5-1
CDR3aa: CASSLDREGETQYF

len: 14
v_gene: TRBV19
CDR3aa: CASSIAGGNQPQHF

len: 16
v_gene: TRBV7-8
CDR3aa: CASSFPGADRVDEQFF

len: 17
v_gene: TRBV19
CDR3aa: CASSTPDRGRSDYGYTF

len: 14
v_gene: TRBV2
CDR3aa: CASRGNSGANVLTF

len: 15
v_gene: TRBV7-6
CDR3aa: CASRFARDSGSAQYF

len: 12
v_gene: TRBV7-6
CDR3aa: CASSLERETQYF

len: 16
v_gene: TRBV27
CDR3aa: CASSPPGLVGTDTQYF

len: 15
v_gene: TRBV28
CDR3aa: CASSFPSRAGYTQYF

len: 16
v_gene: TRBV9
CDR3aa: CASSLPSGQGFGGYTF

len: 15
v_gene: TRBV30
CDR3aa: CAWSVGSGGTDTQYF

len: 13
v_gene: TRBV19
CDR3aa: CASSMARTYEQYF

len: 14
v_gene: TRBV6-5
CDR3aa: CASSRQGKNTEAFF

len: 14
v_gene: TRBV2
CDR3aa: CASSGVLSGNTIYF

len: 15
v_gene: TRBV6-5
CDR3aa: CASSYTGTGRYEQYF

len: 16
v_gene: TRBV5-1
CDR3aa: CASSLVFASSYNEQFF